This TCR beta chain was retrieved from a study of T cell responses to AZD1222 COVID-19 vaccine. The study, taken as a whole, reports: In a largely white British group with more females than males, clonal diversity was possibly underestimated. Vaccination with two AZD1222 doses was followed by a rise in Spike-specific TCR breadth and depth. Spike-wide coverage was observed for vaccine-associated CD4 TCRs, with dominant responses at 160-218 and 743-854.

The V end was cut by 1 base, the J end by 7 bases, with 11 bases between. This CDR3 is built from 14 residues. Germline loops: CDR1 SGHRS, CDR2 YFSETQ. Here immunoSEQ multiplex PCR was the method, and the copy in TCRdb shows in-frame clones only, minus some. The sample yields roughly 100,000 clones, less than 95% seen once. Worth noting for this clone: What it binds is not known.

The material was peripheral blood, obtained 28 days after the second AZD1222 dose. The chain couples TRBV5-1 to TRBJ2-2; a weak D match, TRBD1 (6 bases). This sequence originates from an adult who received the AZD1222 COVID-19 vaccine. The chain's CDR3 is CASSLSGASGELFF. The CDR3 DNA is TGCGCCAGCAGCTTGTCAGGGGCGAGCGGGGAGCTGTTTTTT.